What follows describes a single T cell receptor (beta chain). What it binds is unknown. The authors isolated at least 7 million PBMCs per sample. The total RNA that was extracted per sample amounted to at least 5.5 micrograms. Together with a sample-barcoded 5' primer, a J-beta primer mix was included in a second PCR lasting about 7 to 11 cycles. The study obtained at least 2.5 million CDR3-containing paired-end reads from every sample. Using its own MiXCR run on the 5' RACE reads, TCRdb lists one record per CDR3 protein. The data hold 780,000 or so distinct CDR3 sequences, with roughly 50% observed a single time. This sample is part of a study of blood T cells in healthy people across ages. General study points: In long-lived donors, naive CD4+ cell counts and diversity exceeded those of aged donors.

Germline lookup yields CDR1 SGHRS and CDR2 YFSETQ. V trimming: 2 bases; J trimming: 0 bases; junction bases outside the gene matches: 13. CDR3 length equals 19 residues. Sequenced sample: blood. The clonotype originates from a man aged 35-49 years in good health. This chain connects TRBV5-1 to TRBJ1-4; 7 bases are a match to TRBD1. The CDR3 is CASSFGQARSSATNEKLFF. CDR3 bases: TGCGCCAGCAGCTTTGGACAGGCTCGAAGTTCCGCAACTAATGAAAAACTGTTTTTT.